The sequence of this TCR beta chain was determined in a study of regulatory T cells in long-lasting Graves disease. V lost 6 bases to trimming and J lost 5 bases; unmatched junction nucleotides: 6. Germline CDR1 is SGHAT and CDR2 is FQNNGV. CDR3 size: 15 residues. Time point of the sample: newly diagnosed GD, antithyroid drugs for less than 3 months. Generation of the TCR library employed RNA extracted from PBMCs. Findings and caveats of the study: Patients with persistent disease shared 2,700 or so public clonotypes, outpacing the 966 shared by new patients.

Details on this clonotype: Antigen specificity is unknown.

For TCR beta, libraries came from iRepertoire HTBI primers and Arm-PCR of CDR3 regions. TCRdb recomputed calls from the multiplex PCR reads with MiXCR, one row per CDR3 protein. Of 550,000 to 600,000 distinct CDR3 sequences listed, more than 15% are singletons. This same sample was also taken into another study, of T cells in Graves' hyperthyroidism and ophthalmopathy. That work adds: The HTBI primer set was used in a first-round RT-PCR of the TCR CDR3.

The chain combines TRBV11-2 with TRBJ2-2; TRBD1 matches at 10 bases. The source was peripheral blood mononuclear cells (PBMCs), collected at new diagnosis, from a patient treated with antithyroid drugs. This TCR derives from a young man with Graves disease. CDR3 sequence reads: CASRFDRGLTGELFF. CDR3 sequence (DNA): TGTGCCAGCAGGTTCGACAGGGGGCTTACCGGGGAGCTGTTTTTT.